This T cell receptor beta chain originates from a study of cytomegalovirus exposure and HLA in healthy donors. Broader study findings: In a later analysis, a missense DCLRE1C variant was linked to TCR beta V- and J-gene trimming.

This CDR3 comprises 17 residues. CDR1 is MNHNS, CDR2 SASEGT, per germline. As concerns this clone: The antigen is unknown.

It was with 60 Vbeta and 13 Jbeta primers that the PCR ran. The protocol was immunoSEQ multiplex PCR, while the TCRdb copy is restricted to in-frame clones and leaves out a portion. The sample carries about 82,000 clones, 70% to 80% recorded once. V usage is TRBV6-1 and J usage is TRBJ2-5, with a weak D call TRBD1 (5 bases). The J call is uncertain, as TRBJ2-7 better fits the DNA end. The origin of this receptor is a man in his forties in good health and CMV-seropositive. Sequences were obtained from PBMCs. In nucleotides, the CDR3 is TGTGCCAGCAGTGGACTGGTCGGCAGGGTAAACTCCTACGAGCAGTACTTC. Translating it yields CASSGLVGRVNSYEQYF.